This TCR beta chain appears in the sequencing data of a study of shared clonotypes between healthy human individuals. Study-level points and caveats: A few donors held about 5.1% of naive CD4 clonotypes in common.

Generated by immunoSEQ multiplex PCR, the TCRdb table keeps only in-frame clones and is missing some. The data hold 2 million to 2.5 million clones, with about 94% observed a single time. CDR1 and CDR2 (germline): SGHNT, YYREEE (reference sequence). Trimming took off 4 bases at V and 7 bases at J, with 11 bases between the two ends. The CDR3 is made up of 13 amino acids. Points on this clone: Its specificity is unknown.

Sequencing input: naive CD4+ T cells sorted from blood. Subset of the sample: CD45RA+ positively selected. The receptor was isolated from a man aged 18-30 years in good health. The rearrangement links TRBV5-4 to TRBJ2-2; maybe TRBD1 (5 bases). In DNA, the CDR3 is TGTGCCAGCAGCCTCCGACAGAACGGGGAGCTGTTTTTT. Protein: CASSLRQNGELFF.